The sequence of this T cell receptor (beta chain) was determined in a study of blood T cell repertoires in COVID-19. The CDR3 has 17 amino acids. The trim removed 3 bases at V and 3 bases at J, leaving 10 bases unmatched. Germline V lookup: CDR1 SEHNR, CDR2 FQNEAQ (reference sequence). Repertoires were generated with immunoSEQ multiplex PCR, while TCRdb's copy carries only in-frame clones and drops some. The sample holds roughly 32,000 clones, roughly 87% seen once. The genes are TRBV7-9 and TRBJ1-2, with TRBD1 identical over 10 bases. Sequenced sample: peripheral blood. The origin of this receptor is an older man with active or convalescent COVID-19. CDR3 nucleotide sequence: TGTGCCAGCAGCTTCGACGGGACAGGGGTCGGGGACTATGGCTACACCTTC. Translation: CASSFDGTGVGDYGYTF.